The T cell receptor beta chain described here comes from a study of T cells in Graves' hyperthyroidism and ophthalmopathy. RNA transcripts were the template for amplifying TCR beta CDR3 regions. During a first-round RT-PCR of the TCR CDR3, the HTBI primer set was used. TCRdb re-analysed the multiplex PCR reads in MiXCR, keeping a single row per CDR3 protein. The sample records fewer than 650,000 distinct CDR3 sequences, 12% to 15% being singletons. This clonotype was counted between two and nine times. The antigen remains undetermined. This CDR3 is built from 15 residues. Trimming took 0 bases from V and 1 from J, leaving 8 bases between them. Germline V gene data show CDR1 as SGHRS and CDR2 as YFSETQ. Study-level points and caveats: Expanded thyroid clonotypes (above 0.001) were mostly also found in blood.

Inclusion characteristics of ophthalmopathy patients comprised a Clinical Activity Score of at least 3, a NOSPECS grade of at least 4, and duration under 3 months. Those patients with uncontrolled infection, other autoimmune disease, pregnancy or lactation were excluded. The chain links TRBV5-1 to TRBJ2-1; D is undetermined. The sequencing sample was made of blood. This receptor was taken from a young woman with Graves' ophthalmopathy. CDR3 in amino acids: CASSLEADSYNEQFF. CDR3 sequence (DNA): TGCGCCAGCAGCTTGGAGGCGGATTCCTACAATGAGCAGTTCTTC.